What follows describes a single TCR beta chain. Its antigen is not known. This sample was taken from a study of regulatory T cells in long-lasting Graves disease. Study-level information: Persistence in Graves' disease required over 5 years of antithyroid drugs plus positive TSH receptor antibodies. General study findings and limits: The study found persistent patients shared more public clonotypes (roughly 2,500) than new patients (over 850).

Documented time point: persistent/refractory GD, antithyroid drugs over 5 years with positive TRAb. Following extraction of RNA from PBMCs, that RNA was used to make the TCR library. Libraries of TCR beta came from iRepertoire HTBI primers plus Arm-PCR of CDR3 regions. Via MiXCR, TCRdb re-called the multiplex PCR reads, giving one row per CDR3 protein. The sample has roughly 400,000 distinct CDR3 sequences; less than 25% are singletons. Germline CDR1 is SQVTM and CDR2 is ANQGSEA. V dropped 1 base and J dropped 1; count of bases not matched to a gene: 2. The CDR3 length is 15 residues. This material consisted of peripheral blood mononuclear cells (PBMCs), taken when the disease was refractory, from a patient treated with antithyroid drugs. V gene TRBV29-1 combines with J gene TRBJ2-2, with 8 bases matching TRBD1. The clonotype comes from a female donor with Graves disease. DNA of the CDR3: TGCAGCGTTGAAGGGGGGACAGGGAACACCGGGGAGCTGTTTTTT. This translates into CSVEGGTGNTGELFF.